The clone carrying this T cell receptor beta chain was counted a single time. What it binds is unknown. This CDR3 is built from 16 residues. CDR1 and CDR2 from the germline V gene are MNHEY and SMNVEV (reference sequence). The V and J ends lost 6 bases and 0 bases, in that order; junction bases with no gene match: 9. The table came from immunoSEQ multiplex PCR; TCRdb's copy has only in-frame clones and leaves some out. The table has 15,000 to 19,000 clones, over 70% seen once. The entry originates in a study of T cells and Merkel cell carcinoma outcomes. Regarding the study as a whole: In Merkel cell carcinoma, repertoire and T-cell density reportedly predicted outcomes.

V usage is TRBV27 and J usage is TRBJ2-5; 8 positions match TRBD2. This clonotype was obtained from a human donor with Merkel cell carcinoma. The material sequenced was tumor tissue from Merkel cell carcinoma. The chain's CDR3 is CASSPGTSFHQETQYF. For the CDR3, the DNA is TGTGCCAGCAGCCCGGGGACTAGTTTTCACCAAGAGACCCAGTACTTC.